The 6 T cell receptor beta chains below come from one sample, sequenced in a study of blood T cells in healthy people across ages. Combining a sample-barcoded 5' primer with a J-beta primer mix, a second PCR ran for roughly 7 to 12 cycles. One entry per CDR3 protein, called by TCRdb with MiXCR from the 5' RACE reads. The sample lists 1,800,000 or so distinct CDR3 sequences; roughly two fifths were seen once. Sequencing was performed on blood. These receptors were obtained from a human donor in good health.

The gene calls are TRBV7-7 and TRBJ2-1, with TRBD2 as a possible D gene (6 bases). The germline gives CDR1 SSHAT, CDR2 FNYEAQ (reference sequence). This CDR3 region has 13 residues. The chain's CDR3 is CASGPGDSDEQFF. The CDR3 DNA follows: TGTGCTAGTGGGCCCGGGGACTCCGATGAGCAGTTCTTC.

Comment on this clonotype: The germline gene is not matched at one end of the junction; a read error may be the cause. CDR3 sequence reads: CVSSLGLAEITDTQYF. The CDR3 region has the DNA TGTGTCAGCAGCCTCGGACTAGCGGAGATCACAGATACGCAGTATTTT. The chain couples TRBV7-3 to TRBJ2-3, with 10 bases lining up with TRBD2. CDR3 length equals 16 residues. CDR1 SGHTA and CDR2 FQGTGA come from the germline V gene.

This rearrangement joins TRBV29-1 to TRBJ2-3, with TRBD2 identical over 11 bases. From germline, CDR1 is SQVTM and CDR2 ANQGSEA. CDR3 length equals 15 residues. The junction had 5 bases not matched to a gene; V was cut back by 4 bases and J by 2 bases. For the CDR3, the DNA is TGCAGCGTTGTGACTAGCGGGGCTCACACAGATACGCAGTATTTT. It yields the protein CSVVTSGAHTDTQYF.

The J gene is TRBJ1-4, the V gene TRBV5-1, with 8 bases lining up with TRBD1. With V trimmed by 4 bases and J by 0 bases, 5 bases remained unmatched. CDR3 length: 16 residues. Per germline, CDR1 SGHRS and CDR2 YFSETQ. This CDR3 is CASSDTQGATNEKLFF. In DNA, the CDR3 is TGCGCCAGCAGCGATACACAGGGGGCAACTAATGAAAAACTGTTTTTT.

The chain recombines TRBV6-5 with TRBJ2-3; 12 nucleotides agree with TRBD2. The CDR3 extends over 18 amino acids. Germline V gene lookup returns CDR1 MNHEY and CDR2 SVGAGI. After removal of 0 bases from V and 0 bases from J, the junction contained 4 bases not matched to a gene. The DNA of the CDR3 is TGTGCCAGCAGTTACTCGGGGACTAGCGGGCTTAGCACAGATACGCAGTATTTT. This translates into CASSYSGTSGLSTDTQYF.

J is TRBJ2-3 and V is TRBV12-3 or TRBV12-4, with D maybe TRBD2 (5 bases). The CDR3 contains 15 residues. Trimming took 3 bases from V and 4 from J, leaving 14 bases between them. Here the CDR3 reads CASSLKGARADTQYF. CDR3 coding DNA: TGTGCCAGCAGTTTGAAGGGAGCAAGAGCAGATACGCAGTATTTT.